Below, 6 T cell receptor beta chains from the same sample are listed, as sequenced in a study of OX40 agonist ivuxolimab in advanced cancers. Sequencing used immunoSEQ multiplex PCR; TCRdb keeps in-frame clones, though not all of them. The sample records 70,000 to 90,000 clones, nearly 85% being singletons. Specimen: CD4+ or CD8+ T cells sorted from blood, collected in a trial of the OX40 agonist ivuxolimab. These receptors were obtained from an adult with an advanced solid tumor such as melanoma, head and neck, liver or kidney cancer.

This sequence joins TRBV5-5 and TRBJ2-7; perhaps TRBD1 as D (6 bases). V lost 0 bases and J 2 bases, leaving 12 bases between the germline ends. This CDR3 is built from 15 residues. CDR1 is SGHKS, CDR2 YYEKEE, per germline (reference sequence). CDR3 region: CASSLVAGAAYEQYF. CDR3 DNA sequence: TGTGCCAGCAGCTTGGTGGCAGGGGCGGCCTACGAGCAGTACTTC.

In its sample, this clone was seen once. This chain uses TRBV19 with TRBJ1-2, with 7 bases lining up with TRBD1. The V segment lost 1 base and the J segment 4 bases; nucleotides outside the gene matches: 6. CDR3 length: 15 residues. CDR1 LNHDA and CDR2 SQIVND come from the germline V gene (reference sequence). The chain's CDR3 is CASSIVNRGFYGYTF. The CDR3 DNA is TGTGCCAGTAGTATAGTGAACAGGGGCTTCTATGGCTACACCTTC.

The J gene is TRBJ2-5, the V gene TRBV5-8; 8 nucleotides line up with TRBD1. Unmatched junction bases numbered 2, after V lost 0 bases and J lost 1 base. This CDR3 contains 15 residues. The germline V gene encodes CDR1 SGHTS and CDR2 YDEGEE. Written as DNA, the CDR3 is TGTGCCAGCAGCTTGGGGGACAGGTCCCAAGAGACCCAGTACTTC. This translates into CASSLGDRSQETQYF.

The chain couples TRBV30 to TRBJ2-5; possible D gene TRBD2, 6 bases. Germline V gives CDR1 GTSNPN, CDR2 SVGIG (reference sequence). This CDR3 contains 15 residues. Trimming removed 5 bases at V and 5 bases at J, with 21 bases between. The CDR3 sequence is CAWEGLSQYSETQYF. CDR3 coding DNA: TGTGCCTGGGAGGGACTCAGCCAATATTCGGAGACCCAGTACTTC.

The chain couples TRBV7-3 to TRBJ2-1; the D is unclear. V dropped 1 base and J dropped 6 bases, with 10 bases sitting between them. Per germline, CDR1 SGHTA and CDR2 FQGTGA. The CDR3 loop spans 14 amino acids. This chain's CDR3 is CASSLMIGPNEQFF. The DNA of the CDR3 is TGTGCCAGCAGCTTAATGATAGGGCCCAATGAGCAGTTCTTC. The whole variable domain, filled in from reference TRBV7-3 and TRBJ2-1, reads GAGVSQTPSNKVTEKGKYVELRCDPISGHTALYWYRQSLGQGPEFLIYFQGTGAADDSGLPNDRFFAVRPEGSVSTLKIQRTERGDSAVYLCASSLMIGPNEQFFGPGTRLTVL.

This sequence joins TRBV13 and TRBJ1-1; D unresolved. Germline values: CDR1 PRHDT, CDR2 FYEKMQ (reference sequence). Trimming took off 0 bases at V and 6 bases at J, with 11 bases between the two ends. This CDR3 has 14 amino acids. DNA of the CDR3: TGTGCCAGCAGCTTAGGCCCGGTGGGGTCTGAAGCTTTCTTT. Amino acid sequence: CASSLGPVGSEAFF.